This is a list of T cell receptor beta chains from one sample in a study of T cell responses to AZD1222 COVID-19 vaccine. The table came from immunoSEQ multiplex PCR; TCRdb's copy has only in-frame clones and leaves some out. The sample has more than 95,000 clones; about 89% are singletons. This specimen was peripheral blood, taken on day 0 of AZD1222 vaccination. These receptor sequences come from an adult in good health. The CDR3 runs from the conserved cysteine through the conserved F or W.

>TRBV6-5
CASSRRTGTDTQYF
>TRBV19
CASSRDLPDTQYF
>TRBV9
CASSGQGRDTEAFF
>TRBV9
CASSQGLRGRTYGYTF
>TRBV18
CASSSKETQYF
>TRBV6-5
CASSPTGLTYEQYF
>TRBV7-9
CASSLEGASGVPKNIQYF
>TRBV7-8
CASRETALRANVLTF
>TRBV3-1/TRBV3-2
CASSPGTSVNTQYF
>TRBV15
CATSRDIGGGNSPLHF
>TRBV11-3
CASSLSRGSGGEGETQYF
>TRBV7-2
CASSFTGTTEAFF
>TRBV5-4
CASSFIGGHDQETQYF
>TRBV7-8
CASSLVAGGMYEQYF
>TRBV29-1
CSVRERGENTEAFF
>TRBV5-6
CASLLAGAYEQYF
>TRBV7-3
CASSLRVDTEAFF
>TRBV5-1
CASSRGDRTADEQYF
>TRBV27
CASSLQGASYEQYF
>TRBV18
CASSPRANSYEQYF
>TRBV18
CASSLQASYEQYF
>TRBV9
CASSLREGGTDTQYF
>TRBV27
CASSFWGPGGYEQYF
>TRBV15
CATSRDYRDEQYF
>TRBV7-3
CASSAAGGPSKNEQFF
>TRBV13
CASSPPGGGHQETQYF
>TRBV4-2
CASSQSTATNEKLFF
>TRBV19
CASTGTGGNQPQHF
>TRBV4-3
CASSHDRGNSPLHF
>TRBV9
CASEGGVNTGELFF
>TRBV28
CASSLSAEAFF
>TRBV2
CASTLSGANVLTF
>TRBV7-2
CASSLVGRGLGYEQYF
>TRBV7-2
CASNTYGGWGYTF
>TRBV6-5
CASTFNRGNTEAFF
>TRBV24-1
CATSDLPGQGGTGELFF
>TRBV7-9
CASSFWTSGRGDTQYF
>TRBV7-6
CASSADTGVVGYGYTF
>TRBV5-4
CASSLGTSGSYAYEQYF
>TRBV30
CAWKGSQETQYF
>TRBV5-1
CASSSGRTETQYF
>TRBV6-5
CASSTGGATNEKLFF
>TRBV5-5
CASSLAGTQNTEAFF
>TRBV19
CASRGRGGTEAFF
>TRBV7-9
CASDRDLNGEQYF